One TCR beta chain is described in this entry. There is no known antigen for this receptor. Nothing much larger sits one base from this clone, and base qualities are not available. TCRbeta CDR3 regions were amplified from genomic DNA by means of the immunoSEQ Assay, a bias-controlled multiplex PCR. The study's own analysis went as follows. Within the assay, amplification of reference gene primers was used to estimate how many nucleated cells each sample contained. To quantify the absolute abundance of each unique TCRbeta CDR3 rearrangement, sequence reads were collapsed and filtered. For each sample, productive Simpson clonality was calculated as the square root of Simpson's diversity index over productive rearrangements. The source is immuneACCESS, and TCRdb retained only in-frame sequences with V and J called. Part of the clones is not carried over; for the studies checked, unresolved V genes explain less than half of this, and the remainder is unexplained. V and J calls and clone size come straight from that table; D and trimming were deduced from the DNA. The sample includes around 300,000 clones, with approximately 87% observed a single time. The top ten clones comprise approximately 4% of the sample.

This sample was taken from a study of blood T cell repertoires in COVID-19 (TCRdb year 2020). About the study as a whole: Collaborator samples came from the United States, Italy and Spain and covered acute and convalescent phases of COVID-19. The prospective study material was composed of cDNA or gDNA derived from T cells, B-cell-depleted T cells, or PBMCs. Subjects who had been exposed to COVID-19, were actively infected with it, or had recovered from it provided the deeply sampled blood TCRbeta repertoires that made up the dataset. The repertoires were released in a freely available public database meant as a resource for research on the immune response to SARS-CoV-2. The samples were drawn from the first 160 participants of the ongoing ImmuneRACE study and from more than 1,000 subjects provided by 6 global collaborators. The sample metadata nearly always contained a de-identified subject ID, COVID-19 status, age in years and sex. Where available, HLA class I and class II types were taken from metadata supplied by the sample provider and were not determined by assay-based typing.

Overall results and qualifications from the work: The amount of clinical and demographic metadata varied by source and participant and was provided uncurated.

Each collaborating institution followed its own protocols to collect whole blood in K2EDTA tubes. Collaborator samples were shipped for TCRbeta analysis as frozen whole blood, isolated PBMCs, or DNA extracted from either sample type. Reading the germline V gene gives CDR1 SGHAT and CDR2 FQNNGV. The CDR3 runs 14 residues from the cysteine to the phenylalanine. Left in the record is the CDR3 DNA by itself, 42 bases read in frame from the first base. The junction carries 12 bases between V and J, which are trimmed by 2 bases and 5 bases respectively. Sequenced material: peripheral blood. The TCR originated in a woman aged 45-65 years with active or convalescent COVID-19. The chain is assembled from TRBV11-2 and TRBJ1-2; the D gene is perhaps TRBD1, from 5 matching bases. The DNA sequence reads TGTGCCAGCAGCTTAAACCAGGGTTCGTATGGCTACACCTTC. The resulting protein is CASSLNQGSYGYTF.